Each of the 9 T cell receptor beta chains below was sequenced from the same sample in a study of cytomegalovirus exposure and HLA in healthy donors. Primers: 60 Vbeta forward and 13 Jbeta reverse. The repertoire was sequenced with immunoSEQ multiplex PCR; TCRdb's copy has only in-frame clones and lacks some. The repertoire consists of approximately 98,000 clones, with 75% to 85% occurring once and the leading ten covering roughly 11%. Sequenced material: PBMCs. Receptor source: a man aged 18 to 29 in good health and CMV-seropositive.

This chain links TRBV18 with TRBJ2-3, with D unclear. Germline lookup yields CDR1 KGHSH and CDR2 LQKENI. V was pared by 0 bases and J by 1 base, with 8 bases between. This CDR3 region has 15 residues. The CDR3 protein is CASSPPMQGTDTQYF. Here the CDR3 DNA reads TGTGCCAGCTCACCACCGATGCAGGGCACAGATACGCAGTATTTT.

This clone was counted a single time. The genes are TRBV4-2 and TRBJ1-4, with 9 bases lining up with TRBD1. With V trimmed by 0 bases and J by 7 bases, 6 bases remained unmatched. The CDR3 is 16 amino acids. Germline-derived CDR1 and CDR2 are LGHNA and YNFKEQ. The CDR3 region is CASSQDRDRVGEKLFF. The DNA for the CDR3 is TGTGCCAGCAGCCAAGATAGGGACAGGGTCGGTGAAAAACTGTTTTTT.

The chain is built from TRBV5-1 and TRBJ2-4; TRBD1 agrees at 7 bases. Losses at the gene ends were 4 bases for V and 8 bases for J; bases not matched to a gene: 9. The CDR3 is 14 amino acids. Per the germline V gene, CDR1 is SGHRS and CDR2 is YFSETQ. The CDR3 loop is CASSPRTGSDIQYF. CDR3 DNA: TGCGCCAGCAGCCCCAGGACAGGATCGGACATTCAGTACTTC. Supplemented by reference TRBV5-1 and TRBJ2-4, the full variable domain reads KAGVTQTPRYLIKTRGQQVTLSCSPISGHRSVSWYQQTPGQGLQFLFEYFSETQRNKGNFPGRFSGRQFSNSRSEMNVSTLELGDSALYLCASSPRTGSDIQYFGAGTRLSVL.

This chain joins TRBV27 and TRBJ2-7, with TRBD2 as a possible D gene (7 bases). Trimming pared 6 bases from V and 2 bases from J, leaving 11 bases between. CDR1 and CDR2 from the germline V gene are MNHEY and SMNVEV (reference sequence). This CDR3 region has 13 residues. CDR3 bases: TGTGCCAGCAGACGGGGGGCCCCCTACGAGCAGTACTTC. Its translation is CASRRGAPYEQYF.

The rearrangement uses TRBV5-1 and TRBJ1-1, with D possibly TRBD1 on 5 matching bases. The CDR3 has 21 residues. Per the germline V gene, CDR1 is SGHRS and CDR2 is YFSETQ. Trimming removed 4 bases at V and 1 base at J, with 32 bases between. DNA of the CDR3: TGCGCCAGCAGCCAGAACGAATTCCCCCCGGGACTCCGGAGGGAGAACACTGAAGCTTTCTTT. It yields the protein CASSQNEFPPGLRRENTEAFF.

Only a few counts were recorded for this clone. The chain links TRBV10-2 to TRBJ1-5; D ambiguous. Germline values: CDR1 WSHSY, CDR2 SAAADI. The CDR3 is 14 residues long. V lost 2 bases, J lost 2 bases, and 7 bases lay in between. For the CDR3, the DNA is TGCGCCAGCAGTGAGGCTATCGGCAATCAGCCCCAGCATTTT. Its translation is CASSEAIGNQPQHF.

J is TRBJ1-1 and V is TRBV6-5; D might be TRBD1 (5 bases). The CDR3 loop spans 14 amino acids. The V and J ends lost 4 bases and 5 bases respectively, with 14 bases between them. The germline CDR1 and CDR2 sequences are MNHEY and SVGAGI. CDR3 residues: CASSWATGGTEAFF. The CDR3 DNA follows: TGTGCCAGCAGTTGGGCTACGGGGGGGACTGAAGCTTTCTTT.

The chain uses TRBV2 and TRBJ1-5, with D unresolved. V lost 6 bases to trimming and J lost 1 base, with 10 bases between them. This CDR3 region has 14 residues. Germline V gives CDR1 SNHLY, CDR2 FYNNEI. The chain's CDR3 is CASRTIGSNQPQHF. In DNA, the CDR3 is TGTGCCAGCAGAACCATCGGGAGCAATCAGCCCCAGCATTTT.

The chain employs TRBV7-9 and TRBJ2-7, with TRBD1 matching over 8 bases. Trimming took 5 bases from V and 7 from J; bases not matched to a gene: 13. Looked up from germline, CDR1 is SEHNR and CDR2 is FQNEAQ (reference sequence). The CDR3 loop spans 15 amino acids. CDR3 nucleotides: TGTGCCAGCAGCGTAGGACAGGGCAAGAGTTGGGAGCAGTACTTC. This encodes CASSVGQGKSWEQYF.